The entry that follows covers one TCR beta chain sequence. This clonotype has just a few counts. The antigen this receptor binds is unknown. Within one base of it there is no much larger clone, and no base qualities were kept. Library preparation used RT-PCR. The listed sequencing device is Illumina HiSeq 2500. Through fastp at Q25 and MiXCR, TCRdb rebuilt clones from the public reads, retaining in-frame beta chains. Here each entry gathers all rows of one CDR3 protein and keeps the most common genes and DNA. This sample gives 300,000 to 350,000 distinct CDR3 sequences in total; 21% of them show up just once. Roughly a tenth of the sample goes to the ten largest clones. This entry is derived from a study of response to subunit inactivated influenza vaccine (dated by TCRdb to the late 2010s). Looking at the study overall: To follow how T cells responded to a trivalent subunit inactivated influenza vaccine, the researchers relied on deep quantitative profiling of the T cell receptor repertoire.

The CDR3 measures 17 amino acids from cysteine to phenylalanine. Just CDR3 DNA is preserved here, 51 bases in frame from base 1. CDR1 and CDR2, looked up from the germline V gene, are MDHEN and SYDVKM. Germline trimming: 5 bases from V, 4 bases from J; junction bases outside gene matches: 14. Results the study describes overall, beyond this receptor: The authors proposed that each seasonal influenza vaccination may bring in only a limited number of new T cells.

The starting material was PBMCs from blood, obtained approximately 22 months after vaccination. This receptor was taken from a man in his fifties or sixties who received an inactivated influenza vaccine. Donor details come from another sample of the same person, matched by shared clones. Recombination joined TRBV28 with TRBJ2-3; TRBD1 matches 8 bases in the middle. The encoded CDR3 is CASSDNPGQGRADTQYF. The DNA sequence is given as TGTGCCAGCAGTGATAATCCTGGACAGGGACGGGCAGATACGCAGTATTTT. Joined to the reference TRBV28 and TRBJ2-3 proteins, this CDR3 gives the full variable domain: DVKVTQSSRYLVKRTGEKVFLECVQDMDHENMFWYRQDPGLGLRLIYFSYDVKMKEKGDIPEGYSVSREKKERFSLILESASTNQTSMYLCASSDNPGQGRADTQYFGPGTRLTVL.